In its sample, the clone carrying this T cell receptor (beta chain) was seen many times. Its antigen is currently unknown. The sample originates from a study of T cells in Graves' hyperthyroidism and ophthalmopathy. Study-level points and caveats: Researchers found most expanded thyroid clonotypes above 0.001 in blood as well. Ophthalmopathy cases were set apart from stable hyperthyroidism by a 13 V-J model.

The source material, RNA transcripts, was used to amplify TCR beta CDR3 regions. Carried out on the TCR CDR3, a first-round RT-PCR used the HTBI primer set. TCRdb ran MiXCR on the multiplex PCR reads and lists one entry per CDR3 protein. The profile shows about 480,000 distinct CDR3 sequences, about 15% of them singletons. The CDR3 loop spans 13 amino acids. V was cut by 6 bases and J by 6 bases, with 15 bases left in between. In germline, CDR1 is MNHEY, CDR2 SMNVEV (reference sequence). The sequenced sample consisted of blood. This receptor was obtained from a woman younger than 30 with Graves' hyperthyroidism. This chain connects TRBV27 to TRBJ2-7; perhaps TRBD1 as D (6 bases). The CDR3 coding sequence is TGTGCCAGCAGCATAAGGACAGCTTTCGAGCAGTACTTC. It translates to CASSIRTAFEQYF.